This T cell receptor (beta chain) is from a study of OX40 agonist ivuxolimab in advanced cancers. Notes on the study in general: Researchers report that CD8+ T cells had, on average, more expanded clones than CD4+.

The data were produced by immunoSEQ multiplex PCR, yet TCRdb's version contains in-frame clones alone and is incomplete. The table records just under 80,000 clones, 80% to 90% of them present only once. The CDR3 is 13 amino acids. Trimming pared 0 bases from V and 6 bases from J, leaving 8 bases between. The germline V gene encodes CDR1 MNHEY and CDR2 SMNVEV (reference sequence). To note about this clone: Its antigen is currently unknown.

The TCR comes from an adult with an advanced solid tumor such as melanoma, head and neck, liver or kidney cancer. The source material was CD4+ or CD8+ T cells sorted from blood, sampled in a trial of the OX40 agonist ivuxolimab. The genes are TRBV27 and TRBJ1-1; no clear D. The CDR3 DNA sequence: TGTGCCAGCAGTTTATCGAGGACCGCTGAAGCTTTCTTT. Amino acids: CASSLSRTAEAFF.